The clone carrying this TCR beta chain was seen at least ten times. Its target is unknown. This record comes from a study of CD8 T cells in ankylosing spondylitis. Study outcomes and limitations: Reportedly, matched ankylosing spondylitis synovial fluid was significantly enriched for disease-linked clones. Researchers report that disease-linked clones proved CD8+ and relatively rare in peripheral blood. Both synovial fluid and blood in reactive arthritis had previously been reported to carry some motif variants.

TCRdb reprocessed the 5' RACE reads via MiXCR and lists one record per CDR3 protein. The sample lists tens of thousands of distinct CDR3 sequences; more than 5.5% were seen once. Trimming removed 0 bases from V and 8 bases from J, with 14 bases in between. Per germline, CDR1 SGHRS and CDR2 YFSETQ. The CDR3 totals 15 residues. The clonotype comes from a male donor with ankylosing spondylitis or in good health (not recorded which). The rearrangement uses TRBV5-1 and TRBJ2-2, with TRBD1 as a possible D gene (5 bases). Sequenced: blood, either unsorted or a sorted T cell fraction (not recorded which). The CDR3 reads CASSLGQGFGGELFF. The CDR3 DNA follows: TGCGCCAGCAGCTTGGGGCAGGGATTCGGAGGGGAGCTGTTTTTT.